One TCR beta chain is described in this entry. Its antigen remains unknown. Trimming shortened V by 6 bases and J by 5 bases, and 16 bases separated the two germline ends. The germline V gene encodes CDR1 MDHEN and CDR2 SYDVKM. The CDR3 has 15 residues. The data were obtained in a study of shared clonotypes between healthy human individuals. Findings and caveats of the study: What naive subsets generally showed was a larger estimated richness than memory subsets showed.

Generated by immunoSEQ multiplex PCR, the TCRdb table keeps only in-frame clones and is missing some. The sample lists approximately 2,000,000 clones, less than 95% seen once, with more than 0.35% in the top ten. The chain employs TRBV28 and TRBJ2-2; unclear D gene. The sequence came from a man aged 18 to 35 in good health. Some clones in this sample may be carry-over from other donors' samples. The sample was naive CD4+ T cells from PBMCs. Sample subset: CD45RA+ positively selected. CDR3 nucleotides: TGTGCCAGCAGCTCCCTCCCTTCAGTAACCGGGGAGCTGTTTTTT. Amino acid sequence: CASSSLPSVTGELFF. Full variable domain (remainder filled in from reference TRBV28 and TRBJ2-2): DVKVTQSSRYLVKRTGEKVFLECVQDMDHENMFWYRQDPGLGLRLIYFSYDVKMKEKGDIPEGYSVSREKKERFSLILESASTNQTSMYLCASSSLPSVTGELFFGEGSRLTVL.